The 28 T cell receptor beta chains presented below share a single source sample, sequenced in a study of T cell changes during pregnancy in multiple sclerosis. The method was immunoSEQ multiplex PCR; TCRdb's version includes in-frame clones alone and lacks a portion of them. The repertoire has some 94,000 clones, around 93% of them found once; the top ten carry 1.5% to 2%. This material consisted of peripheral blood, taken in the first trimester of pregnancy. Receptors originate from a female donor in good health, enrolled as a control in a pregnancy study.

V and J are TRBV9 and TRBJ1-1; D may be TRBD1 (6 bases). Trimming cost V 0 bases and J 3 bases, with 9 bases left between them. The CDR3 length is 14 residues. CDR1 is SGDLS and CDR2 is YYNGEE in the germline V gene. The CDR3 region is CASSVGHRDTEAFF. The CDR3 DNA sequence: TGTGCCAGCAGCGTAGGTCACAGGGACACTGAAGCTTTCTTT.

V gene TRBV6-5 combines with J gene TRBJ1-1; no definite D call. CDR1 and CDR2 from the germline V gene are MNHEY and SVGAGI. CDR3 length equals 13 residues. V was pared by 2 bases and J by 4 bases, with 8 bases between. The CDR3: CASSYEGGTEAFF. The CDR3 nucleotides are TGTGCCAGCAGTTACGAGGGAGGCACTGAAGCTTTCTTT.

The V and J genes are TRBV20-1 and TRBJ2-7, with TRBD2 identical over 7 bases. V lost 6 bases and J lost 4; bases outside the gene matches: 3. Germline V gene sequence: CDR1 DFQATT, CDR2 SNEGSKA (reference sequence). CDR3 length equals 11 residues. The CDR3 here is CSAAGYYEQYF. CDR3 nucleotide sequence: TGCAGTGCAGCGGGGTATTACGAGCAGTACTTC.

V gene TRBV27 combines with J gene TRBJ2-1, with a weak D call TRBD2 (7 bases). Germline V lookup: CDR1 MNHEY, CDR2 SMNVEV (reference sequence). The CDR3 loop spans 16 amino acids. V dropped 2 bases and J dropped 4 bases, with 15 bases sitting between them. The CDR3: CASSLTRGAGYNEQFF. The CDR3 DNA sequence: TGTGCCAGCAGTTTAACTCGGGGGGCGGGATACAATGAGCAGTTCTTC.

This clone was found once. V and J are TRBV29-1 and TRBJ1-1; the match to TRBD1 covers 7 bases. The CDR3 is 16 residues long. Losses at the gene ends were 1 base for V and 0 bases for J; bases not matched to a gene: 8. Per the germline V gene, CDR1 is SQVTM and CDR2 is ANQGSEA. The CDR3 DNA sequence: TGCAGCGTTGAAGGCGGGGACAGTCTCATGAACACTGAAGCTTTCTTT. It codes for CSVEGGDSLMNTEAFF.

The genes are TRBV6-6 and TRBJ1-6, with 7 nucleotides matching TRBD1. This CDR3 region has 14 residues. Per germline, CDR1 MNHNY and CDR2 SVGAGI (reference sequence). V shed 6 bases, J shed 6 bases, and the junction held 5 bases outside the gene matches. The CDR3 DNA reads TGTGCCAGCAGCGGGGACAGCCGTAATTCACCCCTCCACTTT. This sequence encodes CASSGDSRNSPLHF.

J is TRBJ1-5 and V is TRBV10-3, with 7 bases that match TRBD1. The J segment lost 1 base and the V segment lost 2 bases, leaving 2 bases of the junction unmatched. Per the germline V gene, CDR1 is ENHRY and CDR2 is SYGVKD. This CDR3 contains 15 residues. CDR3 loop: CAISEEGASNQPQHF. The CDR3 nucleotides read TGTGCCATCAGTGAGGAGGGGGCGAGCAATCAGCCCCAGCATTTT.

This clone has a handful of counts. This chain links TRBV9 with TRBJ1-1; 10 bases are shared with TRBD1. With V trimmed by 3 bases and J by 0 bases, 5 bases remained unmatched. Germline values: CDR1 SGDLS, CDR2 YYNGEE. The CDR3 has 16 amino acids. In DNA, the CDR3 is TGTGCCAGCAGCGCTTCGACAGGGGGCTTGAACACTGAAGCTTTCTTT. This sequence encodes CASSASTGGLNTEAFF.

The chain combines TRBV4-3 with TRBJ1-2; no reliable D call. Germline loops: CDR1 LGHNA, CDR2 YSLEER. Between the trimmed V and J ends, which lost 0 bases and 4 bases, there was a span of 15 bases. The CDR3 totals 16 residues. As DNA, the CDR3 is TGCGCCAGCAGCCAAGATCATGCGGGGTCCGGCTATGGCTACACCTTC. Its protein product is CASSQDHAGSGYGYTF.

The V gene is TRBV27, the J gene TRBJ2-1; TRBD1 matches 9 bases. The germline gives CDR1 MNHEY, CDR2 SMNVEV (reference sequence). The CDR3 is 16 amino acids. The trim removed 5 bases at V and 1 base at J, leaving 6 bases unmatched. The CDR3 here is CASSPDRGLSYNEQFF. Here the CDR3 DNA reads TGTGCCAGCAGTCCGGACAGGGGTCTGTCCTACAATGAGCAGTTCTTC.

This clone has only one observation. This rearrangement joins TRBV27 to TRBJ2-7, with D possibly TRBD1 on 6 matching bases. Trimming took off 4 bases at V and 0 bases at J, with 13 bases between the two ends. The CDR3 is 15 residues long. CDR1 and CDR2 from the germline V gene are MNHEY and SMNVEV (reference sequence). CDR3 in amino acids: CASSSRGFSSYEQYF. CDR3 coding DNA: TGTGCCAGCAGTTCGAGGGGGTTTAGCTCCTACGAGCAGTACTTC.

This chain links TRBV27 with TRBJ2-7; D not resolved. This CDR3 region has 12 residues. Trimming removed 6 bases at V and 4 bases at J, with 10 bases between. Germline CDR1 MNHEY, CDR2 SMNVEV (reference sequence). The CDR3 nucleotides are TGTGCCAGCAGATCTTTTTCGTACGAGCAGTACTTC. Encoded protein: CASRSFSYEQYF.

The genes are TRBV7-2 and TRBJ2-7, with D tentatively TRBD1 (5 bases). Trimming pared 1 base from V and 0 bases from J, leaving 7 bases between. Germline V gene sequence: CDR1 SGHTA, CDR2 FQGNSA. The CDR3 is 14 residues long. CDR3 sequence (DNA): TGTGCCAGCAGCTTAGGGGGCGCCTCCTACGAGCAGTACTTC. This translates into CASSLGGASYEQYF. Combining the CDR3 with reference TRBV7-2 and TRBJ2-7 gives the whole variable domain GAGVSQSPSNKVTEKGKDVELRCDPISGHTALYWYRQSLGQGLEFLIYFQGNSAPDKSGLPSDRFSAERTGGSVSTLTIQRTQQEDSAVYLCASSLGGASYEQYFGPGTRLTVT.

This chain connects TRBV7-3 to TRBJ2-5; D possibly corresponds to TRBD2 (6 bases). This CDR3 is 13 amino acids long. Looked up from germline, CDR1 is SGHTA and CDR2 is FQGTGA. V gave up 5 bases and J gave up 5 bases, with 12 bases separating them. The CDR3 DNA sequence: TGTGCCAGCAGCGACTCCGGGGGTGAGACCCAGTACTTC. Its protein product is CASSDSGGETQYF.

V and J are TRBV7-3 and TRBJ2-1; TRBD2 agrees at 16 bases. The CDR3 spans 19 residues. In germline, CDR1 is SGHTA, CDR2 FQGTGA. J was trimmed by 8 bases and V by 0 bases; bases with no gene match: 10. The CDR3, as DNA: TGTGCCAGCAGCTTAACTGGGACTAGCGGGGGGGCCCGGTCCCATGAGCAGTTCTTC. Translating gives CASSLTGTSGGARSHEQFF.

The chain links TRBV28 to TRBJ2-7, with D maybe TRBD1 (5 bases). CDR1 is MDHEN, CDR2 SYDVKM, per germline. The V end was cut by 6 bases, the J end by 7 bases, with 10 bases between. This CDR3 has 11 amino acids. CDR3 sequence (DNA): TGTGCCAGCAGGGACAACGGGGAGCAGTACTTC. It encodes CASRDNGEQYF.

V is TRBV21-1 and J is TRBJ1-5. TRBV21-1 is termed a pseudogene. The CDR3 length is 15 residues. Written as DNA, the CDR3 is TGTGCCAGCAGCAGTCGCGTATACGGCAATCAGCCCCAGCATTTT. This translates into CASSSRVYGNQPQHF.

The V call is TRBV7-9, the J call TRBJ2-7; no clear D. CDR3 length: 12 residues. The germline V gene has CDR1 SEHNR and CDR2 FQNEAQ (reference sequence). V lost 3 bases and J lost 6, with 9 bases in between. The CDR3 DNA sequence: TGTGCCAGCAGCTTCCCCCACAGCGAGCAGTACTTC. Its translation: CASSFPHSEQYF.

The chain joins TRBV4-3 to TRBJ1-4; maybe TRBD1 (5 bases). Germline V CDR1 and CDR2: LGHNA, YSLEER. The CDR3 spans 16 residues. The V end lost 0 bases, the J end lost 5 bases, and 13 bases lay between the germline ends. CDR3 in DNA: TGCGCCAGCAGCCAAGACGCGGGGGGAGCGAATGAAAAACTGTTTTTT. This sequence encodes CASSQDAGGANEKLFF.

V and J are TRBV19 and TRBJ1-1; tentative D call: TRBD1 (5 bases). CDR3 size: 13 residues. The V gene's germline CDR1 is LNHDA and CDR2 SQIVND (reference sequence). Deletions cut 8 bases from V and 1 base from J, with 11 bases between. The CDR3 DNA follows: TGTGCCAGTGATCGGGGGGGGAACACTGAAGCTTTCTTT. Its protein product is CASDRGGNTEAFF.

The V gene is TRBV7-2, the J gene TRBJ1-2; D is ambiguous. V was trimmed by 1 base and J by 2 bases, leaving 14 bases between them. Germline V CDR1 and CDR2: SGHTA, FQGNSA. CDR3 length equals 16 residues. CDR3 sequence reads: CASSLELRAGNYGYTF. The CDR3 bases are TGTGCCAGCAGCTTAGAGCTCCGGGCGGGGAACTATGGCTACACCTTC.

Concerning this clone: One junction end disagrees with the germline gene, perhaps due to a read error. The V and J genes are TRBV7-7 and TRBJ2-2; a weak D match, TRBD1 (5 bases). Germline V gives CDR1 SSHAT, CDR2 FNYEAQ (reference sequence). The CDR3 contains 16 residues. CDR3 residues: CASSFSETVQTGELFF. DNA of the CDR3: TGTGCTAGCAGCTTTTCCGAGACAGTACAGACCGGGGAGCTGTTTTTT.

This chain joins TRBV7-2 and TRBJ1-6, with D possibly being TRBD1 (6 bases). The CDR3 is made up of 15 amino acids. V shed 0 bases and J shed 7 bases, with 10 bases lying between them. The germline CDR1 and CDR2 sequences are SGHTA and FQGNSA. CDR3 DNA: TGTGCCAGCAGCTTAGCCGCCAGGGGAAATTCACCCCTCCACTTT. Translation: CASSLAARGNSPLHF.

The chain is built from TRBV9 and TRBJ1-2; TRBD1 might be the D (6 bases). The CDR3 runs to 15 residues. The germline gives CDR1 SGDLS, CDR2 YYNGEE. V lost 7 bases and J 1 base, leaving 17 bases between the germline ends. This chain's CDR3 is CASEGVDPINYGYTF. The CDR3 coding sequence is TGTGCCAGCGAGGGGGTTGACCCGATTAACTATGGCTACACCTTC.

The chain recombines TRBV5-4 with TRBJ2-2; 7 nucleotides line up with TRBD2. Trimming cost V 0 bases and J 5 bases; bases outside gene matches: 4. The CDR3 loop spans 15 amino acids. Germline CDR1 SGHNT, CDR2 YYREEE (reference sequence). CDR3 in DNA: TGTGCCAGCAGCTTGGGCAGGGAGGGGACCGGGGAGCTGTTTTTT. Translated: CASSLGREGTGELFF.

The chain uses TRBV4-3 and TRBJ2-7; 7 nucleotides match TRBD2. The CDR3 runs to 16 residues. Germline CDR1 and CDR2: LGHNA and YSLEER. With V trimmed by 1 base and J by 0 bases, 6 bases remained unmatched. CDR3 coding DNA: TGCGCCAGCAGCCAAGCACTGGGGGGGGGCTCCTACGAGCAGTACTTC. Translating it yields CASSQALGGGSYEQYF.

This rearrangement joins TRBV6-5 to TRBJ1-2; 7 positions match TRBD1. With V trimmed by 7 bases and J by 2 bases, 7 bases remained unmatched. The CDR3 is made up of 14 amino acids. Germline CDR1 is MNHEY and CDR2 is SVGAGI. This chain's CDR3 is CASNLQGTNYGYTF. The CDR3, as DNA: TGTGCCAGCAACCTACAGGGGACCAACTATGGCTACACCTTC.

The rearrangement uses TRBV11-2 and TRBJ1-2; the D gene is possibly TRBD1 (5 bases). Germline loops: CDR1 SGHAT, CDR2 FQNNGV. Trimming removed 1 base from V and 4 bases from J, with 10 bases in between. The CDR3 sequence is 14 residues long. CDR3: CASSLGRDFYGYTF. The CDR3 bases are TGTGCCAGCAGCTTAGGAAGGGACTTCTATGGCTACACCTTC.